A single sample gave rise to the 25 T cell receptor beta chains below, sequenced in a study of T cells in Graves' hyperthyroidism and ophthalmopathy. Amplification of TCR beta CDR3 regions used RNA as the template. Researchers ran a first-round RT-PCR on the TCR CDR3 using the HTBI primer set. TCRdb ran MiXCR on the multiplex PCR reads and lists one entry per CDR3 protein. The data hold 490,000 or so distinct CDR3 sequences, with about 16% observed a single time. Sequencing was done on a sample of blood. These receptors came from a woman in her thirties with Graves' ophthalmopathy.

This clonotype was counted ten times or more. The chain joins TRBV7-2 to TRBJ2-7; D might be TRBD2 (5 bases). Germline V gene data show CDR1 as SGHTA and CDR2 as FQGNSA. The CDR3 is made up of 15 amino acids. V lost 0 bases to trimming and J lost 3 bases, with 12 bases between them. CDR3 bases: TGTGCCAGCAGCTTAGCGCGGGCGGATGGCTACGAGCAGTACTTC. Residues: CASSLARADGYEQYF.

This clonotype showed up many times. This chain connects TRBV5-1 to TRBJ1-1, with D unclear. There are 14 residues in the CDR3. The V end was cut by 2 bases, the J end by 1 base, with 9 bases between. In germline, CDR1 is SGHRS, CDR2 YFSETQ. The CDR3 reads CASSFSPGNTEAFF. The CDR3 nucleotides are TGCGCCAGCAGCTTTTCACCGGGGAACACTGAAGCTTTCTTT.

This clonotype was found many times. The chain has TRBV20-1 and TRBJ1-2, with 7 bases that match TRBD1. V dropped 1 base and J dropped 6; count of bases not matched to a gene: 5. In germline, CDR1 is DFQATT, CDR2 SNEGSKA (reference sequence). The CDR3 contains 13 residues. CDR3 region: CSARVGQLNGYTF. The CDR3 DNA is TGCAGTGCTAGAGTGGGACAGTTGAATGGCTACACCTTC.

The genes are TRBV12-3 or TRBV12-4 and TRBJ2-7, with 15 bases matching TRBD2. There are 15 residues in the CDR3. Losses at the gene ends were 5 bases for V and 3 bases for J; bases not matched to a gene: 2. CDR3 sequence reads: CASSGTSGRNYEQYF. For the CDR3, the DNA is TGTGCCAGCAGTGGGACTAGCGGGAGGAACTACGAGCAGTACTTC.

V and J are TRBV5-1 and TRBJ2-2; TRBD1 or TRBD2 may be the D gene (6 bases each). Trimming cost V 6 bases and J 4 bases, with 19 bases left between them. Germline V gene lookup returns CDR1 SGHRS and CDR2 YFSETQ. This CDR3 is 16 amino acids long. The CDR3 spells CASTLGKGGSTGELFF. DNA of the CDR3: TGCGCCAGCACCCTGGGAAAGGGGGGTAGCACCGGGGAGCTGTTTTTT.

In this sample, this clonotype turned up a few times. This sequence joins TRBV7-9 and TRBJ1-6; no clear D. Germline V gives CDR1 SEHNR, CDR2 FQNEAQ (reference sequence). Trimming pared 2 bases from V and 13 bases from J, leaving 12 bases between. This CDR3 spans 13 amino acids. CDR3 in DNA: TGTGCCAGCAGCTTAAATACAGAGACTCCCCTCCACTTT. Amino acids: CASSLNTETPLHF.

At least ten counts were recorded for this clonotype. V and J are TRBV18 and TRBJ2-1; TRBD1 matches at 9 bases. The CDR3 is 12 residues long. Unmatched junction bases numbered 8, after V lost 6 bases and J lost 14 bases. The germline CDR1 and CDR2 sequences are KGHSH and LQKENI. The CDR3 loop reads CASSKPGQGKFF. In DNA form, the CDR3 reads TGTGCCAGCTCGAAACCGGGACAGGGCAAGTTCTTC.

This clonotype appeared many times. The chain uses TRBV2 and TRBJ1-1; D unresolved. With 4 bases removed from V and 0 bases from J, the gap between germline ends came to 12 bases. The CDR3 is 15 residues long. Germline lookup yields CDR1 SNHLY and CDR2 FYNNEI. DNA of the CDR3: TGTGCCAGCAGTGCTGGACGGAGGTTGAACACTGAAGCTTTCTTT. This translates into CASSAGRRLNTEAFF. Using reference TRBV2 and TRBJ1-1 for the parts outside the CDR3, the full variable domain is EPEVTQTPSHQVTQMGQEVILRCVPISNHLYFYWYRQILGQKVEFLVSFYNNEISEKSEIFDDQFSVERPDGSNFTLKIRSTKLEDSAMYFCASSAGRRLNTEAFFGQGTRLTVV.

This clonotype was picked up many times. The CDR3 DNA is TGTGCCAGCAGCCCCTCGACCGCTCGCAATCAGCCCCAGCATTTT. Encoded protein: CASSPSTARNQPQHF. The rearrangement links TRBV27 to TRBJ1-5; no definite D call. The V gene lost 6 bases and the J gene lost 2 bases, with 14 bases spanning the gap. CDR3 size: 15 residues. Germline CDR1 and CDR2: MNHEY and SMNVEV (reference sequence).

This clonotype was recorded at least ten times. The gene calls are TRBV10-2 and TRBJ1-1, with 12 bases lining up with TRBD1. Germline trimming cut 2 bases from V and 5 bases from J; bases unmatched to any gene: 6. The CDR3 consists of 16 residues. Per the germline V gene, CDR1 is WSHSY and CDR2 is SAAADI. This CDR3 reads CASSEGGQGAGTEAFF. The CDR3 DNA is TGCGCCAGCAGTGAGGGGGGACAGGGGGCAGGAACTGAAGCTTTCTTT.

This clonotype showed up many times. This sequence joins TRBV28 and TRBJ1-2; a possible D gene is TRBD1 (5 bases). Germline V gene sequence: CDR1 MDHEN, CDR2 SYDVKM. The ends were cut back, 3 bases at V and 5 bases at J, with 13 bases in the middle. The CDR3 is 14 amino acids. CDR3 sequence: CASSFIWGNYGYTF. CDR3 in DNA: TGTGCCAGCAGTTTTATCTGGGGGAATTATGGCTACACCTTC.

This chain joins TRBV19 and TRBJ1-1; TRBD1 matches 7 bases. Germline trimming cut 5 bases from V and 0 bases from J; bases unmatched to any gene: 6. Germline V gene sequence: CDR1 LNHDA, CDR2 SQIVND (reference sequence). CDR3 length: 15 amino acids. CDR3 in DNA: TGTGCCAGTAGTGCCCCGGGACAGTTGAACACTGAAGCTTTCTTT. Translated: CASSAPGQLNTEAFF. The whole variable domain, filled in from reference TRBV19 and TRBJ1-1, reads DGGITQSPKYLFRKEGQNVTLSCEQNLNHDAMYWYRQDPGQGLRLIYYSQIVNDFQKGDIAEGYSVSREKKESFPLTVTSAQKNPTAFYLCASSAPGQLNTEAFFGQGTRLTVV.

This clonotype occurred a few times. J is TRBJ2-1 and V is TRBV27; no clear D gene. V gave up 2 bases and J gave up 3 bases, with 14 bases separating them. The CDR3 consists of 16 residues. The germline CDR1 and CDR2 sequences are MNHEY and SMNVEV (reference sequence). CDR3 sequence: CASSLGPDGIYNEQFF. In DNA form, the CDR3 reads TGTGCCAGCAGTTTAGGGCCCGACGGAATCTACAATGAGCAGTTCTTC.

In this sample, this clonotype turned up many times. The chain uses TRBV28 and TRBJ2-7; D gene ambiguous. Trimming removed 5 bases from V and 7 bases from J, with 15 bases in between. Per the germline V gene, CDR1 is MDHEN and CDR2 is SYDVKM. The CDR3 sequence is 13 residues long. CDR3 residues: CASSRPHEPEQYF. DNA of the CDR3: TGTGCCAGCAGTCGCCCGCACGAGCCGGAGCAGTACTTC.

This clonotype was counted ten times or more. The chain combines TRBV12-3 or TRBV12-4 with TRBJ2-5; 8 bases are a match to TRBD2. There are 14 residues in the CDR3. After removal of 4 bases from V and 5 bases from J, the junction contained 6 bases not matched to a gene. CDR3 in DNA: TGTGCCAGCAGTTGGGGACTAGGGTCGGAGACCCAGTACTTC. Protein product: CASSWGLGSETQYF.

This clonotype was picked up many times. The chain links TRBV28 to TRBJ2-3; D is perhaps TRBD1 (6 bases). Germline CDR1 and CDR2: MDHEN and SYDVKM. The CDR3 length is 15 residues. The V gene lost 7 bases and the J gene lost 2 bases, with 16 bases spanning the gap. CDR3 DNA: TGTGCCAGCACCAATCCGGGACACCACACAGATACGCAGTATTTT. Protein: CASTNPGHHTDTQYF.

The CDR3 nucleotides are TGCACCACCGACAGGGGGGCAGATACGCAGTATTTT. This sequence encodes CTTDRGADTQYF. This chain uses TRBV29-1 with TRBJ2-3; 9 bases map to TRBD1. Germline V lookup: CDR1 SQVTM, CDR2 ANQGSEA. The CDR3 has 12 amino acids.

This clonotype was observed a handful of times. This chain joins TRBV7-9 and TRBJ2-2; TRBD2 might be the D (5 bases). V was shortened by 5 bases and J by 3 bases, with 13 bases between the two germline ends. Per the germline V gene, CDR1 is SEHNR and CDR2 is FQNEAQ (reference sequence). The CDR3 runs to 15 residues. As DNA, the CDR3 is TGTGCCAGCAGCCCCCGAGGGATCGACACCGGGGAGCTGTTTTTT. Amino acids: CASSPRGIDTGELFF.

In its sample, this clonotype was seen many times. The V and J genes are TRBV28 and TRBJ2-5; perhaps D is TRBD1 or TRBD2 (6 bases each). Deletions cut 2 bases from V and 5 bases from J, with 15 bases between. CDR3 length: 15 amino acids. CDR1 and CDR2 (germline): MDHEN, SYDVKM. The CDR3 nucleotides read TGTGCCAGCAGTTTAAGGGGGGCGGCCTTGGAGACCCAGTACTTC. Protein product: CASSLRGAALETQYF.

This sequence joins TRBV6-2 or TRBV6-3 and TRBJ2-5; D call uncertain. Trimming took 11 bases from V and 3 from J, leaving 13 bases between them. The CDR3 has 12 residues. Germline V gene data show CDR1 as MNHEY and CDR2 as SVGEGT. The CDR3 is CACAVSKETQYF. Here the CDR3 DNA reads TGTGCCTGTGCAGTCTCGAAAGAGACCCAGTACTTC.

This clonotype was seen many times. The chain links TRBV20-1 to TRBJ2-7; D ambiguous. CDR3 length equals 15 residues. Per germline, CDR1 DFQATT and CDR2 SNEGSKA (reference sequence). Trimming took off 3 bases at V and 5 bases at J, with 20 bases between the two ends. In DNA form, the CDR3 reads TGCAGTGCTAGCTGGTCCGGGCCAACTATCCACGAGCAGTACTTC. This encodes CSASWSGPTIHEQYF.

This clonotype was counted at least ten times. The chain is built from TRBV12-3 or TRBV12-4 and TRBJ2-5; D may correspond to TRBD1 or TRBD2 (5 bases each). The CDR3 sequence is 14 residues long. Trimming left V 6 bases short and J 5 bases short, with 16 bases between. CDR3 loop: CASSLLGTFETQYF. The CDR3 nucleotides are TGTGCCAGCAGCCTTTTGGGGACCTTTGAGACCCAGTACTTC.

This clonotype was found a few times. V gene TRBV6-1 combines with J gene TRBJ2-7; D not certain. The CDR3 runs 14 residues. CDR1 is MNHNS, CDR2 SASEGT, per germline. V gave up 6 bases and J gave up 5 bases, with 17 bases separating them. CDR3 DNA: TGTGCCAGCAGCCCTCGGATTCCCTTACACGAGCAGTACTTC. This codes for CASSPRIPLHEQYF.

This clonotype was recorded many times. The CDR3 loop is CSARGGSSNEQYF. The CDR3 DNA follows: TGCAGTGCTAGAGGTGGATCCTCTAACGAGCAGTACTTC. The chain joins TRBV20-1 to TRBJ2-7; D ambiguous. Germline loops: CDR1 DFQATT, CDR2 SNEGSKA (reference sequence). This CDR3 region has 13 residues. V was pared by 1 base and J by 5 bases, with 12 bases between.

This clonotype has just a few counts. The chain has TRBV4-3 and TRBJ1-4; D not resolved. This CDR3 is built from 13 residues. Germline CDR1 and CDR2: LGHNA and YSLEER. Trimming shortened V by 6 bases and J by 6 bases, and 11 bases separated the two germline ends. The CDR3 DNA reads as TGCGCCAGCAGGTTCGGGGTAGATGAAAAACTGTTTTTT. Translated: CASRFGVDEKLFF.